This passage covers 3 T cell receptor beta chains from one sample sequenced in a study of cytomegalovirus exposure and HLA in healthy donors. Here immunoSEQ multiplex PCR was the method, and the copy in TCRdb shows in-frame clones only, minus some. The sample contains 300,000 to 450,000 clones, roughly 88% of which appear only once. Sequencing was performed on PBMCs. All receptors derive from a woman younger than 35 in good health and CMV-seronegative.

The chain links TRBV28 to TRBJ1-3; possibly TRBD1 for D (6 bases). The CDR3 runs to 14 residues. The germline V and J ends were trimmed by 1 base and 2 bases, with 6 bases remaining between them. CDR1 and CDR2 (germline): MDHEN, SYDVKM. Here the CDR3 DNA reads TGTGCCAGCAGTTTATACAGGGCTGGAAACACCATATATTTT. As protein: CASSLYRAGNTIYF.

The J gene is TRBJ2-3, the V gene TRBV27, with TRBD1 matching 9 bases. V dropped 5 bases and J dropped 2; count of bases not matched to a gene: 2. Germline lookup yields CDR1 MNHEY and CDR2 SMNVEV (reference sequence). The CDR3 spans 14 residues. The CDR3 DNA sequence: TGTGCCAGCAGTGGACAGGGGACCACAGATACGCAGTATTTT. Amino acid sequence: CASSGQGTTDTQYF.

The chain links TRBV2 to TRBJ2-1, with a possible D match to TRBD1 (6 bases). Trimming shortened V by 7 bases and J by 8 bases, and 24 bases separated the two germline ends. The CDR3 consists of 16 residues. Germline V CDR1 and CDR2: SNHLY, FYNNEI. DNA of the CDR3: TGTGCCAGCACCCTATTACCTGGGACATTCGGCGATGAGCAGTTCTTC. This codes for CASTLLPGTFGDEQFF.